A selection of T cell receptor beta chains follows, all from one sample in a study of cytomegalovirus exposure and HLA in healthy donors. Libraries were prepared by immunoSEQ multiplex PCR; TCRdb keeps only in-frame clonotypes and omits some of them. Counted here are around 94,000 clones, roughly 84% occurring once; the ten biggest clones make up under 2.5%. The sample comprised PBMCs. The receptor set was obtained from a man aged 18 to 35 in good health and CMV-seronegative. The CDR3 runs from the conserved cysteine through the conserved F or W. A D gene is named only where the DNA matches it firmly. Some rows mark clone size as missing; the rest say once, few, many or name a class of expanded clone.

d_call,clone_size,v_call,j_call,cdr3_nt,cdr3_aa
.,.,TRBV29-1,TRBJ2-2,TGCAGCGTTGACAGGGTGGGTGATTCAAGGGAGCTGTTTTTT,CSVDRVGDSRELFF
.,.,TRBV4-3,TRBJ1-5,TGCGCCAGCAGCCACCTTCCCAATCAGCCCCAGCATTTT,CASSHLPNQPQHF
.,.,TRBV5-4,TRBJ2-7,TGTGCCAGCAGCTTGGGACAGTCCTACGAGCAGTACTTC,CASSLGQSYEQYF
.,.,TRBV6-5,TRBJ2-5,TGTGCCAGCAGGGGATCGCAGGGATGGGAGACCCAGTACTTC,CASRGSQGWETQYF
TRBD2,.,TRBV28,TRBJ2-1,TGTGCCAGCAGTTTAAGTGGGGGGACTAGCGGTAATGAGCAGTTCTTC,CASSLSGGTSGNEQFF
TRBD1,.,TRBV5-8,TRBJ1-6,TGTGCCAGCAGCTTAAGGACAGGGGTCTCACCCCTCCACTTT,CASSLRTGVSPLHF
.,.,TRBV7-9,TRBJ1-1,TGTTCCAGCAGCCGGGATCACCCTGAAGCTTTCTTT,CSSSRDHPEAFF
.,.,TRBV7-9,TRBJ1-4,TGTGCCAGCAGCCACGACCAGACTCGACGGACAACTAATGAAAAACTGTTTTTT,CASSHDQTRRTTNEKLFF
TRBD2,.,TRBV5-1,TRBJ2-3,TGCGCCAGCAGCGGGGGACTAGCGGTTAGCACAGATACGCAGTATTTT,CASSGGLAVSTDTQYF
TRBD2,once,TRBV2,TRBJ2-1,TGTGCCAGCAGAGGACTAGCGGTAAACAATGAGCAGTTCTTC,CASRGLAVNNEQFF
TRBD2,.,TRBV2,TRBJ2-7,TGTGCCAGCAGCATCGGGACTAGCGGGTACTCAAGCTCCTACGAGCAGTACTTC,CASSIGTSGYSSSYEQYF
.,.,TRBV6-5,TRBJ1-2,TGTGCCAGCAGTCGACAGGCGGACGAAGTCTATGGCTACACCTTC,CASSRQADEVYGYTF
.,.,TRBV29-1,TRBJ1-1,TGCAGTGAAGAGTCCGGCACTGAAGCTTTCTTT,CSEESGTEAFF
TRBD1,.,TRBV18,TRBJ1-2,TGTGCCAGCTCTCGAGACAGGGAACCTAACTATGGCTACACCTTC,CASSRDREPNYGYTF
.,.,TRBV18,TRBJ2-1,TGTGCCAGCCTCCCCTCACGGGTGAGGGATGAGCAGTTCTTC,CASLPSRVRDEQFF
.,.,TRBV19,TRBJ1-1,TGTGCCATAACAAGGGGTGCTGAAGCTTTCTTT,CAITRGAEAFF
TRBD2,.,TRBV5-1,TRBJ2-5,TGCGCCAGCAGCCGGGAGGTCGCCAGGGCCGAGACCCAGTACTTC,CASSREVARAETQYF
TRBD2,.,TRBV28,TRBJ2-7,TGTGCCAGCAGACTAGCGGGAGGGCCGAGCGAGCAGTACTTC,CASRLAGGPSEQYF
TRBD1,.,TRBV28,TRBJ1-4,TGTGCCAGCAGTTCCTCGGACAGGTTTAATGAAAAACTGTTTTTT,CASSSSDRFNEKLFF
TRBD2,.,TRBV28,TRBJ2-5,TGTGCCAGCACCGCGGGTTTGTTAAGCGGGAGGGAGACCCAGTACTTC,CASTAGLLSGRETQYF
.,.,TRBV19,TRBJ2-2,TGTGCCAGTAGTATCCGGCTAGCCATGAACACCGGGGAGCTGTTTTTT,CASSIRLAMNTGELFF
.,.,TRBV2,TRBJ2-2,TGTGCCAGCAGTGAAGTACGGACCGGGGAGCTGTTTTTT,CASSEVRTGELFF
TRBD1,.,TRBV6-6,TRBJ2-5,TGTGCCAGCAGCCTAAGTACCCAGGGGGAGCAGTACTTC,CASSLSTQGEQYF
.,.,TRBV10-3,TRBJ2-1,TGTGCCATCAGTGAACTAGCTAAGAATGAGCAGTTCTTC,CAISELAKNEQFF
.,.,TRBV29-1,TRBJ2-1,TGCAGCGGAGATTTCTACGTGGGCCGTGGCAATGAGCAGTTCTTC,CSGDFYVGRGNEQFF
TRBD2,.,TRBV5-1,TRBJ2-2,TGCGCCAGCAGCCCAGGGACTAAGTCCACCGGGGAGCTGTTTTTT,CASSPGTKSTGELFF
.,.,TRBV5-6,TRBJ1-2,TGTGCCAGCAGCTTGGGTCCGGGAGGGCGGCATGGCTACACCTTC,CASSLGPGGRHGYTF
.,.,TRBV7-6,TRBJ1-5,TGTGCCAGCAGCCAAGGAGGGGGCAATCAGCCCCAGCATTTT,CASSQGGGNQPQHF
.,.,TRBV29-1,TRBJ1-2,TGCAGCGTTGTCGGCAGGGTGGGCGGCTACACCTTC,CSVVGRVGGYTF
.,.,TRBV7-8,TRBJ1-2,TGTGCCAGCAGCCCAATGCGGGGCCCAGTTGGCTACACCTTC,CASSPMRGPVGYTF
TRBD2,.,TRBV6-1,TRBJ2-7,TGTGCCAGCAGTGCACCCGGACTAGCGGCCGGAGACGGGCAGTACTTC,CASSAPGLAAGDGQYF
TRBD1,once,TRBV11-2,TRBJ2-5,TGTGCCAGCAGCTTCCTTCGGACAGGGCAAGAGACCCAGTACTTC,CASSFLRTGQETQYF
.,.,TRBV6-1,TRBJ1-1,TGTGCCAGCAGTGAAGGGACACCCAGGAGAGATATGAACACTGAAGCTTTCTTT,CASSEGTPRRDMNTEAFF
TRBD1,.,TRBV28,TRBJ2-5,TGTGCCAGCTCGAGCCGGGACAGCCAAGAGACCCAGTACTTC,CASSSRDSQETQYF
TRBD2,.,TRBV4-1,TRBJ2-3,TGCGCCAGCAGCCAGTTTTTTAGCGGGAGCGGGACAGATACGCAGTATTTT,CASSQFFSGSGTDTQYF
TRBD1,.,TRBV9,TRBJ1-5,TGTGCCAGCAGCGTAGGCGGGACAGCCGATAGCAATCAGCCCCAGCATTTT,CASSVGGTADSNQPQHF
.,once,TRBV4-3,TRBJ2-6,TGCGCCAGCAGCCAAGTCCCCGGGCAGGGATGGGCTGGGGCCAACGTCCTGACTTTC,CASSQVPGQGWAGANVLTF
.,.,TRBV28,TRBJ2-2,TGTGCCAGCAGCATATGGGCGACAGGGGAGCTGTTTTTT,CASSIWATGELFF
TRBD1,.,TRBV28,TRBJ1-2,TGTGCCAGCAGTTTATTAGTCCTACGGGACAGGGAATATAGGGGCTACACCTTC,CASSLLVLRDREYRGYTF
TRBD1,.,TRBV28,TRBJ1-5,TGTGCCAGCAGACCTACAGGGGATCAGCCCCAGCATTTT,CASRPTGDQPQHF
.,.,TRBV12-5,TRBJ1-1,TGTGCTAGTGGACCTAACGGGGGTGAAGCTTTCTTT,CASGPNGGEAFF
.,.,TRBV19,TRBJ1-5,TGTGCCAGTAGTTTCGGGCAGCCCCAGCATTTT,CASSFGQPQHF
TRBD2,.,TRBV14,TRBJ2-5,TGTGCCAGCAGCAAGATAAGCGGGAATAAGTACCAAGAGACCCAGTACTTC,CASSKISGNKYQETQYF
TRBD2,.,TRBV7-9,TRBJ2-7,TGTGCCAGCAGCTTACCTCGGGCGGGAGCATCTGACGAGCAGTACTTC,CASSLPRAGASDEQYF